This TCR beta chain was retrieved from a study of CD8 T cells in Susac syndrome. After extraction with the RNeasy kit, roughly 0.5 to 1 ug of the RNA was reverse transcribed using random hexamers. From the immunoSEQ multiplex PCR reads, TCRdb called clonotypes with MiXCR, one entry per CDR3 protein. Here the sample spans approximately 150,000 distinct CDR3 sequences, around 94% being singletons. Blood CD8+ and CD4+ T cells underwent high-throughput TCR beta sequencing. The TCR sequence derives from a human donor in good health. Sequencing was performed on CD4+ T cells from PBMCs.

This chain's CDR3 is CASSAEAGWGNTIYF. CDR3 bases: TGTGCCAGCAGCGCGGAGGCAGGGTGGGGAAACACCATATATTTT. V is TRBV9 and J is TRBJ1-3, with D perhaps TRBD1 (5 bases). Trimming removed 3 bases at V and 4 bases at J, with 14 bases between. In germline, CDR1 is SGDLS, CDR2 YYNGEE. The CDR3 totals 15 residues.